The rows below give T cell receptor beta chains drawn from one sample of a study of cytomegalovirus exposure and HLA in healthy donors. Measured with immunoSEQ multiplex PCR; TCRdb has only the in-frame clones, and not every one. The table shows some 150,000 clones, with about three quarters occurring only once. Sequences were obtained from PBMCs. The receptor source for this set is a man in his forties or fifties in good health and CMV-seropositive. Both conserved end residues are part of each CDR3. Fields, in order: V gene, D gene, J gene, clone size, CDR3 DNA, CDR3 protein. A D gene is named only where the DNA matches it firmly. Size is omitted from some rows. Given values are once, few, many or a class for expanded clones.

V: TRBV5-1; D: TRBD1; J: TRBJ2-1; size: .; DNA: TGCGCCAGCAGCGGTCCGGACAGGGCCTATGAGCAGTTCTTC; CDR3: CASSGPDRAYEQFF
V: TRBV11-2; D: .; J: TRBJ1-2; size: .; DNA: TGTGCCAGCAGCTTAGATCTCCCCCGGACAGTATATGGCTACACCTTC; CDR3: CASSLDLPRTVYGYTF
V: TRBV20-1; D: .; J: TRBJ1-1; size: .; DNA: TGCAGTGCTGCGACAGGCTCCCGCGCTTTCTTT; CDR3: CSAATGSRAFF
V: TRBV4-3; D: .; J: TRBJ2-7; size: .; DNA: TGCGCCAGCAGCCACAGTGGTGAGCAGTACTTC; CDR3: CASSHSGEQYF
V: TRBV7-9; D: .; J: TRBJ2-4; size: .; DNA: TGTGCCAGCAGCTCCGGCAGGGCACCAAGGGAAAACATTCAGTACTTC; CDR3: CASSSGRAPRENIQYF
V: TRBV2; D: TRBD1; J: TRBJ1-5; size: .; DNA: TGTGCCCTCCGTACGGGACAGGTTCTTTTTAGCAATCAGCCCCAGCATTTT; CDR3: CALRTGQVLFSNQPQHF
V: TRBV5-6; D: TRBD1; J: TRBJ1-6; size: few; DNA: TGTGCCAGCAGCCCCATGGACAGGGGGCCTAATTCACCCCTCCACTTT; CDR3: CASSPMDRGPNSPLHF
V: TRBV27; D: TRBD2; J: TRBJ2-1; size: .; DNA: TGTGCCAGCAGTTTTGGTGGAGAGGGACTAGCCCTCAATGAGCAGTTCTTC; CDR3: CASSFGGEGLALNEQFF
V: TRBV13; D: TRBD1; J: TRBJ1-1; size: few; DNA: TGTGCCAGCAGCTTAGTATCGGCAGGGGGCCTGGTCACTGAAGCTTTCTTT; CDR3: CASSLVSAGGLVTEAFF
V: TRBV27; D: TRBD1; J: TRBJ1-1; size: .; DNA: TGTGCCAGCAGTTCCCGACAGGGGGGTTTGGCTTTCTTT; CDR3: CASSSRQGGLAFF
V: TRBV10-3; D: .; J: TRBJ1-2; size: .; DNA: TGTGCCATCAGAAGGGACTTGCTGAACTATGGCTACACCTTC; CDR3: CAIRRDLLNYGYTF
V: TRBV11-3; D: TRBD2; J: TRBJ2-1; size: .; DNA: TGTGCCAGCAGCCGGGGGGGATTAGCGGGAGGAGGTGAGCAGTTCTTC; CDR3: CASSRGGLAGGGEQFF
V: TRBV4-3; D: TRBD2; J: TRBJ2-2; size: .; DNA: TGCGCCAGCAGCCGGCTAGCGGGTTCGAACACCGGGGAGCTGTTTTTT; CDR3: CASSRLAGSNTGELFF
V: TRBV19; D: .; J: TRBJ1-2; size: .; DNA: TGTGCCAGTAGTAAGGTCGGGATGAACTCTAACTATGGCTACACCTTC; CDR3: CASSKVGMNSNYGYTF
V: TRBV5-1; D: TRBD2; J: TRBJ2-3; size: .; DNA: TGCGCCAGCACAGGACTAGCCGAGGATACGCAGTATTTT; CDR3: CASTGLAEDTQYF
V: TRBV9; D: .; J: TRBJ1-1; size: .; DNA: TGTGCCAGCAGCGCAGAATGGGCCCCCGCCCCGGCTTTCTTT; CDR3: CASSAEWAPAPAFF
V: TRBV5-6; D: TRBD1; J: TRBJ2-5; size: .; DNA: TGTGCCAGCAGCTGGGACAGGGGGTCAGAGACCCAGTACTTC; CDR3: CASSWDRGSETQYF
V: TRBV20-1; D: .; J: TRBJ2-5; size: .; DNA: TGCAGTGGATTCAGGGAGACCCAGTACTTC; CDR3: CSGFRETQYF
V: TRBV11-2; D: .; J: TRBJ1-3; size: .; DNA: TGTGCCAGCAGCCCGGGGGGCGGCGGAAACACCATATATTTT; CDR3: CASSPGGGGNTIYF
V: TRBV6-6; D: .; J: TRBJ1-1; size: .; DNA: TGTGCCAGCGCAACCTCGGGAGGCGGAAATACTGAAGCTTTCTTT; CDR3: CASATSGGGNTEAFF
V: TRBV29-1; D: TRBD1; J: TRBJ1-2; size: few; DNA: TGCAGCGTTGAACCTACAGGGGGCCGAGACTACACCTTC; CDR3: CSVEPTGGRDYTF
V: TRBV6-1; D: TRBD2; J: TRBJ2-3; size: .; DNA: TGTGCCAGCAGTGATCCAGCGGGGGGGCTAAATACGCAGTATTTT; CDR3: CASSDPAGGLNTQYF
V: TRBV27; D: .; J: TRBJ1-2; size: .; DNA: TGTGCCAGCAGTCAACGGGGGGAGGAGGAACATGGCTACACCTTC; CDR3: CASSQRGEEEHGYTF
V: TRBV5-6; D: .; J: TRBJ1-1; size: .; DNA: TGTGCCAGCAGGGGATGGGGGGTTAACACTGAAGCTTTCTTT; CDR3: CASRGWGVNTEAFF
V: TRBV5-1; D: TRBD1; J: TRBJ1-3; size: once; DNA: TGCGCCAGCGGATCCGGGACAGGGGCTCTCTCTGGAAACACCATATATTTT; CDR3: CASGSGTGALSGNTIYF
V: TRBV7-9; D: .; J: TRBJ2-5; size: few; DNA: TGTGCCAGCAGCTTAGAGAGGGCCGCAGAGACCCAGTACTTC; CDR3: CASSLERAAETQYF
V: TRBV29-1; D: TRBD1; J: TRBJ2-2; size: .; DNA: TGCAGCGGGGGACAGGGGACCGGGGAGCTGTTTTTT; CDR3: CSGGQGTGELFF
V: TRBV28; D: .; J: TRBJ2-2; size: .; DNA: TGTGCCAGCAGTCGGAGGGGTACCGGGGAGCTGTTTTTT; CDR3: CASSRRGTGELFF
V: TRBV19; D: .; J: TRBJ1-2; size: few; DNA: TGTGCCAGTAGGAGGGTTAACTATGGCTACACCTTC; CDR3: CASRRVNYGYTF
V: TRBV7-9; D: .; J: TRBJ1-1; size: few; DNA: TGTGCCAGCAGCTTTCCGGGTGGGAACACTGAAGCTTTCTTT; CDR3: CASSFPGGNTEAFF
V: TRBV5-1; D: .; J: TRBJ1-3; size: .; DNA: TGCGCCAGCAGCTCGGACAGAAGCTCTGGAAACACCATATATTTT; CDR3: CASSSDRSSGNTIYF
V: TRBV7-6; D: .; J: TRBJ2-7; size: .; DNA: TGTGCCAGCAGCTTAGGAACAGGGTTCGTGGAGCAGTACTTC; CDR3: CASSLGTGFVEQYF
V: TRBV18; D: TRBD2; J: TRBJ2-7; size: .; DNA: TGTGCCAGCTCACCAATGACTAGCGGGGCCCTCGAGCAGTACTTC; CDR3: CASSPMTSGALEQYF
V: TRBV9; D: .; J: TRBJ2-6; size: .; DNA: TGTGCCAGCAGCGCCCAGTGGGCAGGGGCTGGGGCCAACGTCCTGACTTTC; CDR3: CASSAQWAGAGANVLTF
V: TRBV5-1; D: .; J: TRBJ1-5; size: .; DNA: TGCGCCAGCAGCCCGGGGGAATATAGCAATCAGCCCCAGCATTTT; CDR3: CASSPGEYSNQPQHF